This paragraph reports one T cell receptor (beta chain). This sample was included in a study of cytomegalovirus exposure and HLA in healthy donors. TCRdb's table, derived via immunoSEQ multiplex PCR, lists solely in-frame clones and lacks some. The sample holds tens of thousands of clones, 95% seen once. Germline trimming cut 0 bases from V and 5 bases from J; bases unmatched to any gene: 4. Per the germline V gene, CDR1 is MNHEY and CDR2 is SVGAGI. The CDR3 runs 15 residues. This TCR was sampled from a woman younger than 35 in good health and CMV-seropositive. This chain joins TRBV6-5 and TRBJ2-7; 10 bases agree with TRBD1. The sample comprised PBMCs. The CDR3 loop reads CASSYSGQGWNEQYF. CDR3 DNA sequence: TGTGCCAGCAGTTACTCGGGACAGGGGTGGAACGAGCAGTACTTC.